This T cell receptor (beta chain) was recovered during a study of T cell repertoires in breast cancer. Overall study results and limits: Clone recovery by emulsion RT-PCR was skewed, so it was considered qualitative.

A second nested PCR with blocking oligonucleotides suppressed unpaired genes. TCRdb ran MiXCR on the emulsion pairing reads and lists one entry per CDR3 protein. The data show about 40,000 distinct CDR3 sequences, under 60% seen once. Details on this clonotype: The antigen is undetermined.

Primers covering all TCR V genes were used in emulsion RT-PCR on CD8+ T cells. V lost 6 bases and J lost 10; bases outside the gene matches: 20. The CDR3 is made up of 18 amino acids. Germline values: CDR1 SQVTM, CDR2 ANQGSEA. This TCR came from a pool of human donors with breast cancer or a healthy control (not recorded which). Sequencing was done on a sample of CD8+ T cells. The chain recombines TRBV29-1 with TRBJ2-1; 14 nucleotides align to TRBD2. In DNA form, the CDR3 reads TGCAGCGTCGGAAGCCTTCGTCCGGGACTAGCGGGAGCAGAGGAGCAGTTCTTC. Translating gives CSVGSLRPGLAGAEEQFF.